Listed here are 15 T cell receptor beta chains from one sample, sequenced in a study of T cell responses to AZD1222 COVID-19 vaccine. This table comes from immunoSEQ multiplex PCR, and its TCRdb copy is limited to in-frame clones, with some not included. Seen here are about 140,000 clones, 90% to 95% observed once, and the top ten hold approximately 1.2%. Sequencing was performed on peripheral blood, taken 28 days after the second AZD1222 dose. These receptors were taken from an adult who received the AZD1222 COVID-19 vaccine.

The rearrangement links TRBV19 to TRBJ1-4, with D possibly TRBD1 on 6 matching bases. Germline V lookup: CDR1 LNHDA, CDR2 SQIVND (reference sequence). V lost 6 bases to trimming and J lost 2 bases, with 16 bases between them. The CDR3 covers 16 residues. The CDR3 DNA reads as TGTGCCAGTAGGGGCCTCGGGGGCAATACTAATGAAAAACTGTTTTTT. Translating it yields CASRGLGGNTNEKLFF.

This clone was recorded once. The genes are TRBV9 and TRBJ2-1, with 8 nucleotides matching TRBD1. Trimming took 1 base from V and 5 from J; bases not matched to a gene: 8. The germline gives CDR1 SGDLS, CDR2 YYNGEE. The CDR3 runs to 16 residues. The CDR3 DNA is TGTGCCAGCAGCGTATCGGCCGGACAGGGTAACAATGAGCAGTTCTTC. This sequence encodes CASSVSAGQGNNEQFF. The entire variable domain, with the rest obtained from reference TRBV9 and TRBJ2-1, is as follows: DSGVTQTPKHLITATGQRVTLRCSPRSGDLSVYWYQQSLDQGLQFLIQYYNGEERAKGNILERFSAQQFPDLHSELNLSSLELGDSALYFCASSVSAGQGNNEQFFGPGTRLTVL.

The V call is TRBV7-2, the J call TRBJ2-5; D is undetermined. The germline V gene has CDR1 SGHTA and CDR2 FQGNSA. This CDR3 is built from 12 residues. V gave up 2 bases and J gave up 5 bases, with 6 bases separating them. CDR3: CASSLSLETQYF. The CDR3 DNA sequence: TGTGCCAGCAGCTTATCTCTGGAGACCCAGTACTTC. The full variable domain, rest sourced from reference TRBV7-2 and TRBJ2-5, is GAGVSQSPSNKVTEKGKDVELRCDPISGHTALYWYRQSLGQGLEFLIYFQGNSAPDKSGLPSDRFSAERTGGSVSTLTIQRTQQEDSAVYLCASSLSLETQYFGPGTRLLVL.

V is TRBV19 and J is TRBJ2-2, with TRBD2 matching over 9 bases. Trimming removed 2 bases from V and 3 bases from J; junction bases left unmatched: 4. Germline V gene data show CDR1 as LNHDA and CDR2 as SQIVND (reference sequence). This CDR3 contains 16 residues. The CDR3 DNA reads TGTGCCAGTAGTATATGGCTAGCGGGATACACCGGGGAGCTGTTTTTT. This gives the protein CASSIWLAGYTGELFF.

This clone was seen only once. The rearrangement joins TRBV13 to TRBJ2-1, with 9 bases aligning to TRBD1. Germline trimming cut 5 bases from V and 6 bases from J; bases unmatched to any gene: 11. The V gene's germline CDR1 is PRHDT and CDR2 FYEKMQ (reference sequence). The CDR3 totals 16 residues. This CDR3 reads CASSPWGQGGGNEQFF. The CDR3 coding sequence is TGTGCCAGCAGCCCCTGGGGACAGGGCGGTGGCAATGAGCAGTTCTTC. The whole variable domain, remainder taken from reference TRBV13 and TRBJ2-1, is AAGVIQSPRHLIKEKRETATLKCYPIPRHDTVYWYQQGPGQDPQFLISFYEKMQSDKGSIPDRFSAQQFSDYHSELNMSSLELGDSALYFCASSPWGQGGGNEQFFGPGTRLTVL.

This chain links TRBV27 with TRBJ1-1, with 8 bases identical to TRBD1. The CDR3 spans 17 residues. The J segment lost 0 bases and the V segment lost 6 bases, leaving 12 bases of the junction unmatched. The germline CDR1 and CDR2 sequences are MNHEY and SMNVEV (reference sequence). The CDR3: CASSPIRGTGLNTEAFF. For the CDR3, the DNA is TGTGCCAGCAGCCCAATAAGGGGGACAGGCTTGAACACTGAAGCTTTCTTT.

CDR3 sequence: CASSQARQAEAFF. CDR3 sequence (DNA): TGTGCCAGCAGCCAGGCTCGACAAGCTGAAGCTTTCTTT. The gene calls are TRBV12-3 or TRBV12-4 and TRBJ1-1; D ambiguous. Trimming took off 6 bases at V and 6 bases at J, with 14 bases between the two ends. The length of the CDR3 is 13 residues.

The rearrangement uses TRBV7-2 and TRBJ1-5; no definite D call. The V gene lost 5 bases and the J gene lost 0 bases, with 17 bases spanning the gap. The CDR3 covers 17 residues. Germline CDR1 and CDR2: SGHTA and FQGNSA. The CDR3 DNA reads as TGTGCCAGCAGCCCGCGGGGTTGGGGAAATAGCAATCAGCCCCAGCATTTT. Its translation is CASSPRGWGNSNQPQHF.

The chain joins TRBV18 to TRBJ2-7, with TRBD1 matching over 9 bases. The CDR3 contains 14 residues. Germline loops: CDR1 KGHSH, CDR2 LQKENI. V gave up 3 bases and J gave up 3 bases; unmatched junction bases: 3. CDR3: CASSPRTGDYEQYF. CDR3 coding DNA: TGTGCCAGCTCACCCAGGACAGGGGACTACGAGCAGTACTTC.

The rearrangement joins TRBV19 to TRBJ1-6; 8 positions match TRBD1. The CDR3 is made up of 16 amino acids. V was pared by 3 bases and J by 9 bases, with 10 bases of the junction left unmatched. The germline gives CDR1 LNHDA, CDR2 SQIVND (reference sequence). The CDR3 sequence: CASSMPTGAVSSPLHF. The CDR3, as DNA: TGTGCCAGTAGTATGCCGACAGGGGCCGTGAGTTCACCCCTCCACTTT.

This chain connects TRBV3-1 (or the pseudogene TRBV3-2) to TRBJ2-7; 8 nucleotides align to TRBD1. V shed 1 base, J shed 5 bases, and the junction held 7 bases outside the gene matches. CDR3 length: 15 residues. CDR1 is LGHDT and CDR2 is YNNKEL in the germline V gene (reference sequence). The CDR3 nucleotides are TGTGCCAGCAGCCAAGCACGGACAGGGCGCGACGAGCAGTACTTC. Encoded protein: CASSQARTGRDEQYF.

The chain has TRBV7-3 and TRBJ2-7, with 9 bases aligning to TRBD2. Germline-derived CDR1 and CDR2 are SGHTA and FQGTGA. This CDR3 spans 15 amino acids. V lost 3 bases and J lost 3; bases outside the gene matches: 6. CDR3: CASSLGIAGDYEQYF. The CDR3 nucleotides are TGTGCCAGCAGCTTGGGAATAGCGGGGGACTACGAGCAGTACTTC. The full variable domain, completed using reference TRBV7-3 and TRBJ2-7, is GAGVSQTPSNKVTEKGKYVELRCDPISGHTALYWYRQSLGQGPEFLIYFQGTGAADDSGLPNDRFFAVRPEGSVSTLKIQRTERGDSAVYLCASSLGIAGDYEQYFGPGTRLTVT.

This clone was found once. The V and J genes are TRBV5-1 and TRBJ2-5; D is ambiguous. CDR3 length equals 15 residues. Germline CDR1 is SGHRS and CDR2 is YFSETQ. Trimming removed 4 bases at V and 2 bases at J, with 15 bases between. CDR3 amino acids: CASSRGWSRQETQYF. The DNA for the CDR3 is TGCGCCAGCAGCCGAGGTTGGAGTCGTCAAGAGACCCAGTACTTC.

The chain links TRBV5-4 to TRBJ1-1; D unclear. Germline CDR1 SGHNT, CDR2 YYREEE (reference sequence). V lost 0 bases and J 2 bases, leaving 11 bases between the germline ends. The CDR3 sequence is 15 residues long. The CDR3 is CASSLDTSYNTEAFF. In DNA form, the CDR3 reads TGTGCCAGCAGCTTGGATACCAGCTACAACACTGAAGCTTTCTTT.

This clone has only one observation. This CDR3 reads CASSQIRQGLQETQYF. DNA of the CDR3: TGTGCCAGCAGTCAGATTCGACAGGGACTCCAAGAGACCCAGTACTTC. This chain uses TRBV21-1 with TRBJ2-5; TRBD1 reflects the table's D call only, with no check against the DNA. TRBV21-1 is tagged as a pseudogene. The length of the CDR3 is 16 residues.